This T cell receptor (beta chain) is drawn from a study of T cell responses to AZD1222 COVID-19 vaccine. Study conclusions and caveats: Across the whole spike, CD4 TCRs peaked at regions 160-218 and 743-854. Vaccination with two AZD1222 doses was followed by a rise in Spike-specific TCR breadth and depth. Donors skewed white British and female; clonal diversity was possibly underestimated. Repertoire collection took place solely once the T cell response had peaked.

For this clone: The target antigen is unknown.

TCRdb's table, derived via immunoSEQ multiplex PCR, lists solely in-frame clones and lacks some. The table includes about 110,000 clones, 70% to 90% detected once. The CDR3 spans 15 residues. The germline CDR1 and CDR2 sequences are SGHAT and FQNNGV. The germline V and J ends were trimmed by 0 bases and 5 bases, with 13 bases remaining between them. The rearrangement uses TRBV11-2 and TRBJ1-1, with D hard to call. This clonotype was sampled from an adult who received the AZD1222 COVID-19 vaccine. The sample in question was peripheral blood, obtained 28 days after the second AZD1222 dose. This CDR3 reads CASSLDGSIRTEAFF. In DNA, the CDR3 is TGTGCCAGCAGCTTAGATGGCTCAATACGGACTGAAGCTTTCTTT.